There are many counts of the clone carrying this T cell receptor (beta chain). Its antigen is not identified. From germline, CDR1 is GTSNPN and CDR2 SVGIG (reference sequence). The V end was cut by 3 bases, the J end by 3 bases, with 11 bases between. The CDR3 runs to 14 residues. The data were taken from a study of neurological immune-mediated disorders. Broader study findings: Multiple sclerosis patients had less TCR clonal expansion than even healthy controls, unlike HTLV-1-associated myelopathy.

The cDNA was synthesized by means of template-switch 5'RACE, which was carried out with 10-nucleotide random UMIs. Each CDR3 protein gets one entry after TCRdb re-called the 5' RACE reads with MiXCR. The repertoire has about 20,000 distinct CDR3 sequences, less than 11% of them found once; the top ten carry less than 25%. The rearrangement links TRBV30 to TRBJ2-2, with D perhaps matching TRBD1 (6 bases). The sequenced sample consisted of PBMCs. This clonotype originated in a woman aged 55-70 years with HTLV-1-associated myelopathy (HAM/TSP). This chain's CDR3 is CAWSVGGHTGELFF. The CDR3 DNA is TGTGCCTGGAGCGTAGGGGGACACACCGGGGAGCTGTTTTTT.